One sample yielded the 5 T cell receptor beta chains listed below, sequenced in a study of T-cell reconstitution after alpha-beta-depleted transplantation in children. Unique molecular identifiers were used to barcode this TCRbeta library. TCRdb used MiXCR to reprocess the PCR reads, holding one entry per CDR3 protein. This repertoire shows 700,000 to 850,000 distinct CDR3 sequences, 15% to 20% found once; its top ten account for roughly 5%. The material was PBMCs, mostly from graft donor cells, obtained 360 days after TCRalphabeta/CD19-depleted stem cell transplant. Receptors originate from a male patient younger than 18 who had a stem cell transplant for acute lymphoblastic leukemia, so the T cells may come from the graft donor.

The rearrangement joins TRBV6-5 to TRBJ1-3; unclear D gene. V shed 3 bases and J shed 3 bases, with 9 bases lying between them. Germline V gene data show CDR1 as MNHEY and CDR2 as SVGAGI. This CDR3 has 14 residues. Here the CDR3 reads CASSYLGVGNTIYF. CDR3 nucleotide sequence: TGTGCCAGCAGTTATCTGGGTGTTGGAAACACCATATATTTT.

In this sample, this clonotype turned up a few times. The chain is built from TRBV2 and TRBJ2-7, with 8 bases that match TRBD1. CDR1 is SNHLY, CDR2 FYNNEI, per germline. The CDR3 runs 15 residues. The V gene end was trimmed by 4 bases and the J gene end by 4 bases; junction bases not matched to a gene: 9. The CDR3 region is CASSGTGTGEYEQYF. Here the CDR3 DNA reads TGTGCCAGCAGTGGGACCGGGACAGGCGAATACGAGCAGTACTTC.

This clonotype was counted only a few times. Written as DNA, the CDR3 is TGCGCCAGCAGCAAACTACTAGCGGGAGGGCCTGAGACCCAGTACTTC. Translating gives CASSKLLAGGPETQYF. The chain joins TRBV5-1 to TRBJ2-5; TRBD2 agrees at 13 bases. Losses at the gene ends were 4 bases for V and 5 bases for J; bases not matched to a gene: 8. CDR3 length: 16 amino acids. Germline CDR1 is SGHRS and CDR2 is YFSETQ.

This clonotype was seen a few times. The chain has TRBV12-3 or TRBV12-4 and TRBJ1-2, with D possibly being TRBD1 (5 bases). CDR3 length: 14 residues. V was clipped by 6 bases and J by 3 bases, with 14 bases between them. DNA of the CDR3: TGTGCCAGCAGCCCCGGGACTTCTTACTATGGCTACACCTTC. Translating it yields CASSPGTSYYGYTF.

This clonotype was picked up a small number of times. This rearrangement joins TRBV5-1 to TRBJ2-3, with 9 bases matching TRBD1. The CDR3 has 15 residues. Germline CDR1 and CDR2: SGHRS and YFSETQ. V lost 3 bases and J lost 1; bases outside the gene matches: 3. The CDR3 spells CASSSWTGGTDTQYF. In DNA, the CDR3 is TGCGCCAGCAGCTCGTGGACAGGGGGCACAGATACGCAGTATTTT.